The entry below gives a single TCR beta chain sequence along with its context. The ends were cut back, 0 bases at V and 6 bases at J, with 12 bases in the middle. Germline V lookup: CDR1 MNHNS, CDR2 SASEGT. The CDR3 is 15 amino acids. The source of the sample is a study of blood T cell repertoires in COVID-19. Here immunoSEQ multiplex PCR was the method, and the copy in TCRdb shows in-frame clones only, minus some. The sample comprises about 310,000 clones, 70% to 90% of which are singletons, and 1% to 1.5% rests with the top ten. The V call is TRBV6-1, the J call TRBJ1-5; D may be TRBD1 (5 bases). Material: peripheral blood. The receptor was isolated from a man between 65 and 79 years old with acute or convalescent COVID-19. CDR3 DNA sequence: TGTGCCAGCAGTGAAGCTCGGGGGACTCGTCAGCCCCAGCATTTT. Its translation: CASSEARGTRQPQHF.